This TCR beta chain derives from a study of PD-1 blockade in classical Hodgkin lymphoma. V was trimmed by 3 bases and J by 6 bases, leaving 11 bases between them. The CDR3 is 13 residues long. Germline V CDR1 and CDR2: MGHRA, YSYEKL. The time point denotes: cycle 4 day 1 (C4D1), after 6 weeks of nivolumab. Exposure to brentuximab vedotin varied, and each patient had relapsed following autologous stem cell transplantation. The method was immunoSEQ multiplex PCR; TCRdb's version includes in-frame clones alone and lacks a portion of them. Among 50,000 to 65,000 clones, 87% were seen once, and the ten largest hold approximately 8.4%.

This specimen consisted of peripheral blood mononuclear cells (PBMCs), obtained before the fourth cycle of nivolumab. The receptor's source is a human donor with classical Hodgkin lymphoma. This chain connects TRBV4-1 to TRBJ1-1; tentatively, D is TRBD1 (6 bases). The CDR3 region is CASSQGASAEAFF. CDR3 DNA: TGCGCCAGCAGCCAGGGGGCTAGTGCTGAAGCTTTCTTT.